Listed here are 11 T cell receptor beta chains from one sample, sequenced in a study of CD8 T cells in Susac syndrome. Reverse transcription of about 0.5 to 1 ug RNA was carried out with random hexamers. TCRdb redid the calling of the immunoSEQ multiplex PCR reads with MiXCR, one entry per CDR3 protein. The sample has about 120,000 distinct CDR3 sequences, roughly 95% seen once. The sample consisted of CD4+ T cells from PBMCs. These receptors originate from a human donor with Susac syndrome.

This chain uses TRBV6-5 with TRBJ2-2; 9 nucleotides line up with TRBD1. This CDR3 spans 14 amino acids. Germline V gives CDR1 MNHEY, CDR2 SVGAGI. The junction had 9 bases not matched to a gene; V was cut back by 10 bases and J by 6 bases. As DNA, the CDR3 is TGTGCCACAAACAGGGGGCGGGTGGCCGGGGAGCTGTTTTTT. Protein product: CATNRGRVAGELFF.

This clonotype was seen only once. The chain joins TRBV29-1 to TRBJ2-1; 10 positions agree with TRBD2. J gave up 0 bases and V 4 bases, and 3 bases lay outside the gene matches. The germline V gene has CDR1 SQVTM and CDR2 ANQGSEA. This CDR3 has 15 residues. CDR3 sequence reads: CSVVLAGRSYNEQFF. The DNA for the CDR3 is TGCAGCGTTGTACTAGCGGGACGCTCCTACAATGAGCAGTTCTTC.

The chain uses TRBV3-1 and TRBJ1-1, with 9 bases fitting TRBD1. Germline V gives CDR1 LGHDT, CDR2 YNNKEL (reference sequence). The CDR3 contains 18 residues. J gave up 3 bases and V 4 bases, and 15 bases lay outside the gene matches. CDR3 sequence: CASSPKMRGQGYYTEAFF. For the CDR3, the DNA is TGTGCCAGCAGCCCAAAAATGCGAGGACAGGGGTATTACACTGAAGCTTTCTTT. Full variable domain (rest looked up from reference TRBV3-1 and TRBJ1-1): DTAVSQTPKYLVTQMGNDKSIKCEQNLGHDTMYWYKQDSKKFLKIMFSYNNKELIINETVPNRFSPKSPDKAHLNLHINSLELGDSAVYFCASSPKMRGQGYYTEAFFGQGTRLTVV.

The chain recombines TRBV2 with TRBJ2-3; TRBD2 matches at 7 bases. In germline, CDR1 is SNHLY, CDR2 FYNNEI. The ends lost 3 bases at V and 1 base at J; junction bases unmatched: 1. The CDR3 has 14 amino acids. This CDR3 reads CASSDSGGTDTQYF. The CDR3 coding sequence is TGTGCCAGCAGTGACAGCGGGGGCACAGATACGCAGTATTTT. Looking up the rest from reference TRBV2 and TRBJ2-3 gives the full variable domain: EPEVTQTPSHQVTQMGQEVILRCVPISNHLYFYWYRQILGQKVEFLVSFYNNEISEKSEIFDDQFSVERPDGSNFTLKIRSTKLEDSAMYFCASSDSGGTDTQYFGPGTRLTVL.

The chain uses TRBV15 and TRBJ2-1; tentative D call: TRBD2 (6 bases). The germline V gene encodes CDR1 LNHNV and CDR2 YYDKDF (reference sequence). Trimming removed 3 bases at V and 7 bases at J, with 16 bases between. CDR3 length: 15 residues. The CDR3 DNA sequence: TGTGCCACCAGCAGGTGGGCCACGGAGGGGAATGAGCAGTTCTTC. As protein: CATSRWATEGNEQFF.

The rearrangement links TRBV5-4 to TRBJ2-2; 9 positions match TRBD2. Trimming at V came to 0 bases and at J to 4 bases, leaving 4 bases not matched to a gene. CDR3 size: 16 residues. The V gene's germline CDR1 is SGHNT and CDR2 YYREEE (reference sequence). CDR3 nucleotide sequence: TGTGCCAGCAGCTTGGCTAGCGGGAAGGTCACCGGGGAGCTGTTTTTT. Translating it yields CASSLASGKVTGELFF.

This chain connects TRBV12-5 to TRBJ1-4; maybe TRBD1 (6 bases). Germline V gene sequence: CDR1 LGHNT, CDR2 FRNRAP. The CDR3 contains 16 residues. V shed 2 bases and J shed 4 bases, with 14 bases lying between them. The CDR3 sequence: CASGLTRTGINEKLFF. DNA for the CDR3: TGTGCTAGTGGTTTGACACGAACAGGGATTAATGAAAAACTGTTTTTT.

The chain combines TRBV12-3 or TRBV12-4 with TRBJ1-2; possibly TRBD1 for D (6 bases). Trimming took off 4 bases at V and 0 bases at J, with 9 bases between the two ends. The CDR3 runs to 14 residues. Here the CDR3 DNA reads TGTGCCAGCAGTTACGACAGGACTAACTATGGCTACACCTTC. Its translation: CASSYDRTNYGYTF.

CDR3 DNA sequence: TGTGCCAGCAAGGGTAACCGGCCCCAAGAGACCCAGTACTTC. Protein sequence: CASKGNRPQETQYF. V is TRBV6-6 and J is TRBJ2-5; D remains unclear. Deletions cut 7 bases from V and 1 base from J, with 13 bases between. This CDR3 is built from 14 residues. Germline V gene sequence: CDR1 MNHNY, CDR2 SVGAGI (reference sequence).

V and J are TRBV20-1 and TRBJ2-7, with 7 bases that match TRBD1. Per the germline V gene, CDR1 is DFQATT and CDR2 is SNEGSKA (reference sequence). The V gene end was trimmed by 5 bases and the J gene end by 0 bases; junction bases not matched to a gene: 4. The CDR3 is 13 residues long. The CDR3 spells CSAGGQASYEQYF. The CDR3 DNA is TGCAGTGCTGGAGGACAGGCCTCCTACGAGCAGTACTTC.

Written as DNA, the CDR3 is TGCGCCAGCAGCCAAGGGGAAAGGACAGGGATTAATGGCTACACCTTC. Translated, it gives CASSQGERTGINGYTF. The V and J genes are TRBV4-1 and TRBJ1-2, with 8 bases fitting TRBD1. CDR3 size: 16 residues. Germline loops: CDR1 MGHRA, CDR2 YSYEKL. Germline trimming cut 1 base from V and 6 bases from J; bases unmatched to any gene: 10.